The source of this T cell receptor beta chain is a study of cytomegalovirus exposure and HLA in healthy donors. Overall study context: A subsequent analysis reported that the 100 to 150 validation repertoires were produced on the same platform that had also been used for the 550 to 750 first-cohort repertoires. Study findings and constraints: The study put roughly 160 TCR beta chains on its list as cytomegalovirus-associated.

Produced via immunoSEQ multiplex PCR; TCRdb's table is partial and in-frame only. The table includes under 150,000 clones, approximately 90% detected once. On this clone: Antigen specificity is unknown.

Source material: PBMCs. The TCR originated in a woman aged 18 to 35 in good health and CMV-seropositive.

The CDR3 protein is CASSEKGGVPNYGYTF. The CDR3 region has the DNA TGCGCCAGCAGCGAAAAGGGCGGGGTCCCTAACTATGGCTACACCTTC. This chain links TRBV4-3 with TRBJ1-2; D is uncertain. This CDR3 contains 16 residues. The germline gives CDR1 LGHNA, CDR2 YSLEER. Trimming cost V 5 bases and J 0 bases, with 16 bases left between them.